The sequence of this T cell receptor beta chain was determined in a study of technical replicates of blood from a handful of donors. Germline-derived CDR1 and CDR2 are LNHDA and SQIVND (reference sequence). The CDR3 loop spans 17 amino acids. V dropped 5 bases and J dropped 3 bases, with 17 bases sitting between them. TCRdb keeps only in-frame clones here, not all; method: immunoSEQ multiplex PCR. This sample has about 66,000 clones; around 94% occur once, and the top ten carry about 0.38%. Input material: T cells isolated from PBMCs. The J gene is TRBJ2-6, the V gene TRBV19; D may be TRBD1 (6 bases). The receptor was isolated from a human donor in good health. In nucleotides, the CDR3 is TGTGCCAGTAGTTTTGACAGGCCTATCGGTGGGGCCAACGTCCTGACTTTC. Translating it yields CASSFDRPIGGANVLTF. Filled out from reference TRBV19 and TRBJ2-6, the complete variable domain reads DGGITQSPKYLFRKEGQNVTLSCEQNLNHDAMYWYRQDPGQGLRLIYYSQIVNDFQKGDIAEGYSVSREKKESFPLTVTSAQKNPTAFYLCASSFDRPIGGANVLTFGAGSRLTVL.